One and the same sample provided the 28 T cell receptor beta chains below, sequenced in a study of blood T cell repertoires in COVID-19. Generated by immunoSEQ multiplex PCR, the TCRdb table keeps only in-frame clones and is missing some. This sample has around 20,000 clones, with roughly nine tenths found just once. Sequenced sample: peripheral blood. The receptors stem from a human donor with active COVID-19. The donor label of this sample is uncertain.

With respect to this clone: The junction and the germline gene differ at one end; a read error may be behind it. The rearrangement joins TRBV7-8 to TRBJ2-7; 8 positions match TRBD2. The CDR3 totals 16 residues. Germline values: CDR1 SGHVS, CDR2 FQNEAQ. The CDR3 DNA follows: TGTGCCAGCAGGTTAGGCCGGGGCGGGAGGACCTACGAGCAGTACTTC. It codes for CASRLGRGGRTYEQYF.

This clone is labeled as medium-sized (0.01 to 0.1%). In DNA form, the CDR3 reads TGTGCCAGCAGTGAAATCCCCTTGGGAGGTTTTAATGAAAAACTGTTTTTT. Translated: CASSEIPLGGFNEKLFF. This chain links TRBV25-1 with TRBJ1-4; D not resolved. Germline values: CDR1 MGHDK, CDR2 SYGVNS. This CDR3 spans 17 amino acids. Trimming left V 2 bases short and J 4 bases short, with 17 bases between.

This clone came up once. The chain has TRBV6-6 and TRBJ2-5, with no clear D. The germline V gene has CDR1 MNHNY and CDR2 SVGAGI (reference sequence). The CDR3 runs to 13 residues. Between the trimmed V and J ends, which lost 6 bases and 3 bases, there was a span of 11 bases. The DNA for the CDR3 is TGTGCCAGCAGCGAGGAATGGGAAGAGACCCAGTACTTC. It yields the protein CASSEEWEETQYF.

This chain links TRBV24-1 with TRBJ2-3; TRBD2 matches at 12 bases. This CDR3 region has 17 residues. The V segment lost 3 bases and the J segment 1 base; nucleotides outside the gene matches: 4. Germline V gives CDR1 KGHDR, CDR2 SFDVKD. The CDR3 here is CATSDPGTSGRTDTQYF. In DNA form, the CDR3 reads TGTGCCACCAGTGATCCCGGGACTAGCGGGCGCACAGATACGCAGTATTTT.

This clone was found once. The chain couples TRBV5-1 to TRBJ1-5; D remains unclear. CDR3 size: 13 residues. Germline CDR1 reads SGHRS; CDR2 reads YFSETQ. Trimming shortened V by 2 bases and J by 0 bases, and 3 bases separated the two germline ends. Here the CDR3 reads CASSFNSNQPQHF. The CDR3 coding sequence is TGCGCCAGCAGCTTTAATAGCAATCAGCCCCAGCATTTT.

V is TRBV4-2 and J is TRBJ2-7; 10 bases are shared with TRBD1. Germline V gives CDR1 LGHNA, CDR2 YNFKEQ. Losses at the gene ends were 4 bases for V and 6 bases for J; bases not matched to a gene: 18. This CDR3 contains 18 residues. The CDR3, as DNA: TGTGCCAGCAGCCGAGAAGTGGGGGTGGGAGACAGGGGGCGCGAGCAGTACTTC. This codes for CASSREVGVGDRGREQYF.

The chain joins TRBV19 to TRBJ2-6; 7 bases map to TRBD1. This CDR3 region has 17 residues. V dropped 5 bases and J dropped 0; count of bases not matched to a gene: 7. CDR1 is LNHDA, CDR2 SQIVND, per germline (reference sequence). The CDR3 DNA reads TGTGCCAGTAGTCCTGACAGGGTATCCTCTGGGGCCAACGTCCTGACTTTC. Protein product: CASSPDRVSSGANVLTF.

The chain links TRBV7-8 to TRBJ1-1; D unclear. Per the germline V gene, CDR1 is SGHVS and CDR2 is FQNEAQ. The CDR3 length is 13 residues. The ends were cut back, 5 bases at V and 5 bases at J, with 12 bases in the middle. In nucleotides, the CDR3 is TGTGCCAGCAGCGCCCGGGGTCTAACTGAAGCTTTCTTT. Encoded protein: CASSARGLTEAFF.

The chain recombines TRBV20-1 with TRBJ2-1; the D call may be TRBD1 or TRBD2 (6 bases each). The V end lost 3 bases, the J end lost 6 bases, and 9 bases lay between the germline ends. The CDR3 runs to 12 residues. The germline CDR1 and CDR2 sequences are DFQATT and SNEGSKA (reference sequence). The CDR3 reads CSASGGPNEQFF. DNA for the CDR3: TGCAGTGCTAGTGGGGGGCCCAATGAGCAGTTCTTC.

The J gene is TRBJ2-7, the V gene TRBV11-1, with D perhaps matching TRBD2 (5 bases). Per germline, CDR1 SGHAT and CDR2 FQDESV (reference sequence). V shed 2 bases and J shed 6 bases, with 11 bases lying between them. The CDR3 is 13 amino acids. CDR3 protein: CASSLILAGEQYF. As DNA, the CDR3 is TGTGCCAGCAGCTTAATTCTAGCTGGCGAGCAGTACTTC.

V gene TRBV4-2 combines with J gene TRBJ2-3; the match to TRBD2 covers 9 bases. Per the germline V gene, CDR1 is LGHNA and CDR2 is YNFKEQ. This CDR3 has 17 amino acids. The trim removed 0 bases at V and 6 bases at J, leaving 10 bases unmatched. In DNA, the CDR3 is TGTGCCAGCAGCCAAGACCGGCGGGGGGGCCTATCGGATACGCAGTATTTT. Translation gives CASSQDRRGGLSDTQYF.

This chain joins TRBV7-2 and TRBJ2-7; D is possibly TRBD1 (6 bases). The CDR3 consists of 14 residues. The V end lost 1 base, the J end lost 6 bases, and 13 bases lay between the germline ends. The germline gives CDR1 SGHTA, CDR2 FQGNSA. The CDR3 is CASSLGGLAGEQYF. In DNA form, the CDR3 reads TGTGCCAGCAGCTTAGGGGGGCTAGCCGGCGAGCAGTACTTC.

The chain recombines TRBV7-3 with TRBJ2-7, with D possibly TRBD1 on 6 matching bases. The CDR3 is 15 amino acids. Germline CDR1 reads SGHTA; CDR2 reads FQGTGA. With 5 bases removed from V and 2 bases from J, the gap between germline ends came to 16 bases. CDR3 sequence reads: CASSDPPTGTYEQYF. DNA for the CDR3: TGTGCCAGCAGCGACCCCCCCACAGGGACCTACGAGCAGTACTTC.

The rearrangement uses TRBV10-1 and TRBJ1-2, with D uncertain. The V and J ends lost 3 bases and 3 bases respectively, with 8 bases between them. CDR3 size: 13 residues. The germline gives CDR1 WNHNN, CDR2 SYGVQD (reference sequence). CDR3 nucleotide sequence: TGCGCCAGCAGTGAAGACTCCTACTATGGCTACACCTTC. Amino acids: CASSEDSYYGYTF.

The CDR3 is CASNIAGGSGEQYF. CDR3 DNA: TGTGCCAGCAACATTGCGGGGGGCTCGGGCGAGCAGTACTTC. The rearrangement joins TRBV5-4 to TRBJ2-7; 8 nucleotides align to TRBD2. Germline V gene lookup returns CDR1 SGHNT and CDR2 YYREEE (reference sequence). CDR3 length: 14 residues. After removal of 6 bases from V and 6 bases from J, the junction contained 11 bases not matched to a gene.

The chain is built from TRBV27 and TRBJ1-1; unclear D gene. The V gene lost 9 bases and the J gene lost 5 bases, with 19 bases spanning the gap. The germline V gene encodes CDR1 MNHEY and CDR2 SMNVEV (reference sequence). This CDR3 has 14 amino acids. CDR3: CASRPVSGGTEAFF. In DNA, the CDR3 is TGTGCCAGTAGACCGGTCTCTGGAGGGACTGAAGCTTTCTTT.

CDR3 nucleotides: TGTGCCACCGGGACAGGGATTAGCAATGAGCAGTTCTTC. Translated: CATGTGISNEQFF. This chain links TRBV19 with TRBJ2-1; 9 nucleotides match TRBD1. Trimming removed 10 bases from V and 6 bases from J; junction bases left unmatched: 7. The CDR3 covers 13 residues. Germline V gene data show CDR1 as LNHDA and CDR2 as SQIVND (reference sequence).

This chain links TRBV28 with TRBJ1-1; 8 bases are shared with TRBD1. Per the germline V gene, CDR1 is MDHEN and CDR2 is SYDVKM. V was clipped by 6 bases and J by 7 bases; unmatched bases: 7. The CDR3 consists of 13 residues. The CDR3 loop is CASSRQGRNEAFF. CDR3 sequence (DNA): TGTGCCAGCAGCAGACAGGGGAGGAATGAAGCTTTCTTT.

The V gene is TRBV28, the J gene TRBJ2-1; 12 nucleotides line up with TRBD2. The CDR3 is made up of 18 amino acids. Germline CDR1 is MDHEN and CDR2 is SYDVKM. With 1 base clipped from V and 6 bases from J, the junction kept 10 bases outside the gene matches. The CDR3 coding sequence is TGTGCCAGCAGTTTATCGCCCCATACTAGCGGGAGGTTCAATGAGCAGTTCTTC. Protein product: CASSLSPHTSGRFNEQFF.

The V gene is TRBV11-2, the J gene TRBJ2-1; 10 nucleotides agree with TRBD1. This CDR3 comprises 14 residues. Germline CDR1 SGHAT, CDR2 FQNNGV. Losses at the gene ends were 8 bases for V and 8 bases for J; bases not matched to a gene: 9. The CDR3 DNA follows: TGTGCCAGCTGCCGGGACAGGGGAGCGGATGAGCAGTTCTTC. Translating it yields CASCRDRGADEQFF.

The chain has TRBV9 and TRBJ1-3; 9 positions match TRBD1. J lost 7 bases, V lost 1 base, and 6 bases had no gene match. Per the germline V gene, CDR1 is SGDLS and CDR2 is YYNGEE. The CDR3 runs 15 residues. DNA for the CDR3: TGTGCCAGCAGCGTATTACAGGGGGCGCGTAACACCATATATTTT. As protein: CASSVLQGARNTIYF.

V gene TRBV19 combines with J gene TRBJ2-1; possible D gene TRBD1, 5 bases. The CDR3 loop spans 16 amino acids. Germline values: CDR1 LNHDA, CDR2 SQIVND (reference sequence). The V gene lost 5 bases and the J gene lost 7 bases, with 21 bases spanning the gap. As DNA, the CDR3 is TGTGCCAGTAGTGGCCCCAGGGTAGTCCGGATGAATGAGCAGTTCTTC. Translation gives CASSGPRVVRMNEQFF.

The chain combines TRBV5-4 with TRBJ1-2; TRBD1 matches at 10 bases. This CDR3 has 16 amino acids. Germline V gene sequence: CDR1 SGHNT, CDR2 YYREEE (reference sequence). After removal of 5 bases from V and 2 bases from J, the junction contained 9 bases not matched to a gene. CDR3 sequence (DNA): TGTGCCAGCAGGCTTGGGGGGGACAGGGGCAACTATGGCTACACCTTC. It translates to CASRLGGDRGNYGYTF.

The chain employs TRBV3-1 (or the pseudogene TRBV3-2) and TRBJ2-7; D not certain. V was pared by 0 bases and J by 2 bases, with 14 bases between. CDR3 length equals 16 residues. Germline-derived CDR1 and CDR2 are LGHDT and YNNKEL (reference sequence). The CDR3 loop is CASSQDLKIPAYEQYF. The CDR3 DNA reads TGTGCCAGCAGCCAAGATCTAAAGATCCCCGCCTACGAGCAGTACTTC.

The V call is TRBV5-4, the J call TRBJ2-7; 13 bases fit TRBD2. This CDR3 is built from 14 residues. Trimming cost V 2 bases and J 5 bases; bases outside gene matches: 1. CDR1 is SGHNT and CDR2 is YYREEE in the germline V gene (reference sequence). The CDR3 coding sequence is TGTGCCAGCAGCTTTACTAGCGGGAGGGACGAGCAGTACTTC. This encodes CASSFTSGRDEQYF.

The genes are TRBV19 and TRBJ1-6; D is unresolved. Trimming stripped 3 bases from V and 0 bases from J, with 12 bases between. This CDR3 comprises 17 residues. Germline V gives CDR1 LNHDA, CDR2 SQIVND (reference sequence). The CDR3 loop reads CASSIRPISSYNSPLHF. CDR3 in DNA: TGTGCCAGTAGTATTCGCCCGATTAGCTCCTATAATTCACCCCTCCACTTT.

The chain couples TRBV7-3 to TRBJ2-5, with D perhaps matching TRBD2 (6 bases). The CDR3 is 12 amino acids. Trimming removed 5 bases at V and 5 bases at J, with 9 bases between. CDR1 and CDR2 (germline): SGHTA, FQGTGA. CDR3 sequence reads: CASSQSGETQYF. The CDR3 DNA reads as TGTGCCAGCAGCCAAAGCGGGGAGACCCAGTACTTC.

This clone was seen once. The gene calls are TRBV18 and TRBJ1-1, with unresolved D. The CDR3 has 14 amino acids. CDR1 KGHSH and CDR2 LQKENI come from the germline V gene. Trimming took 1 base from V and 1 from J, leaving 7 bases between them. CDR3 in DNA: TGTGCCAGCTCACCACGGTCCGGGAACACTGAAGCTTTCTTT. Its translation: CASSPRSGNTEAFF. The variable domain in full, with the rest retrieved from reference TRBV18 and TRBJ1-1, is NAGVMQNPRHLVRRRGQEARLRCSPMKGHSHVYWYRQLPEEGLKFMVYLQKENIIDESGMPKERFSAEFPKEGPSILRIQQVVRGDSAAYFCASSPRSGNTEAFFGQGTRLTVV.